These T cell receptor beta chains were read from a single sample in a study of blood T cell repertoires in COVID-19. Measured with immunoSEQ multiplex PCR; TCRdb has only the in-frame clones, and not every one. Of roughly 190,000 clones listed, 86% are singletons. Sequences were obtained from peripheral blood. Receptors originate from a woman at least 80 years old in a cohort sampled during active or convalescent COVID-19. The CDR3 runs from the conserved cysteine through the conserved F or W. The D gene is left open where the match is weak. Where a row states a size, it is once, few, many or the class of an expanded clone; other rows omit it.

>TRBV29-1|TRBJ2-5|-|-
TGCAGCGTTGACGGATACAGCCAAGAGACCCAGTACTTC
CSVDGYSQETQYF
>TRBV2|TRBJ1-6|-|-
TGTGCCAGCAGTGAAGGGGCCGGACTACAGGCCAACTTT
CASSEGAGLQANF
>TRBV29-1|TRBJ2-3|-|-
TGCAGCGTTGAACCCCTCACAGATACGCAGTATTTT
CSVEPLTDTQYF
>TRBV4-2|TRBJ1-4|-|-
TGTGCCAGCAGCCAAGTCAGTGGCCCAAACGAAAAACTGTTTTTT
CASSQVSGPNEKLFF
>TRBV9|TRBJ2-2|-|-
TGTGCCAGCAGCGTAGTCGCCGGGGAGCTGTTTTTT
CASSVVAGELFF
>TRBV5-4|TRBJ1-1|-|-
TGTGCCAGCAGCTCCGAGAGGGGGGGGACCATGAACACTGAAGCTTTCTTT
CASSSERGGTMNTEAFF
>TRBV19|TRBJ1-3|-|once
TGTGCCAGTAGTATTAATTCCGGCAGGTGGAGGTCTGGAAACACCATATATTTT
CASSINSGRWRSGNTIYF
>TRBV27|TRBJ1-2|TRBD1|-
TGTGCCAGCAGGGGAGGGACAGGGAACTATGGCTACACCTTC
CASRGGTGNYGYTF
>TRBV11-3|TRBJ2-1|-|-
TGTGCCAGCAGCTTCGAGTACAATGAGCAGTTCTTC
CASSFEYNEQFF
>TRBV4-1|TRBJ2-3|-|-
TGCGCCAGCAGCCAAGGTACAGTTGATACGCAGTATTTT
CASSQGTVDTQYF
>TRBV27|TRBJ1-1|-|-
TGTGCCAGCAGGACAGGACCTTGGGGGAACACTGAAGCTTTCTTT
CASRTGPWGNTEAFF
>TRBV10-2|TRBJ2-1|-|-
TGCGCCAGCAGTGTCGCTGGCTATGAGCAGTTCTTC
CASSVAGYEQFF
>TRBV11-2|TRBJ1-2|TRBD1|few
TGTGCCAGCAGCTTAGTGGGGCCGGACAGGGCTCATGGCTACACCTTC
CASSLVGPDRAHGYTF
>TRBV29-1|TRBJ2-3|-|-
TGCAGCGTTGAAGATCGTCTTGGCACAGATACGCAGTATTTT
CSVEDRLGTDTQYF
>TRBV11-3|TRBJ2-7|-|-
TGTGCCAGCAGCCGTGGGGGGACCTTCCCCTACGAGCAGTACTTC
CASSRGGTFPYEQYF
>TRBV5-4|TRBJ2-3|-|-
TGTGCCAGCAGCCATAGCGGATCCACAGATACGCAGTATTTT
CASSHSGSTDTQYF
>TRBV7-9|TRBJ2-1|-|-
TGTGCCAGCAGCCCCTTTTGGGGGCGAAGCAACAATGAGCAGTTCTTC
CASSPFWGRSNNEQFF
>TRBV11-2|TRBJ2-2|TRBD2|-
TGTGCCAGCAGCTTAGCCCAACTAGCGGGGAGCACCGGGGAGCTGTTTTTT
CASSLAQLAGSTGELFF
>TRBV19|TRBJ2-2|TRBD2|-
TGTGCCAGTAGTCAATATACTAGCGGGAGGGCTAGTCGGTACACCGGGGAGCTGTTTTTT
CASSQYTSGRASRYTGELFF
>TRBV5-1|TRBJ1-3|TRBD1|-
TGCGCCAGCAGCCAAAGGACAGGGGACTCCTCTGGAAACACCATATATTTT
CASSQRTGDSSGNTIYF
>TRBV18|TRBJ1-6|TRBD1|few
TGTGCCAGCTCACGGCCGGGACAGGGGGCGGATTCACCCCTCCACTTT
CASSRPGQGADSPLHF
>TRBV7-9|TRBJ1-5|-|-
TGTGCCAGCAGCTTAGGGAGGATTGGCAATCAGCCCCAGCATTTT
CASSLGRIGNQPQHF
>TRBV28|TRBJ1-2|TRBD1|-
TGTGCCAGCAGTTTCGGGACAGGGAGGGACTATGGCTACACCTTC
CASSFGTGRDYGYTF